The 4 T cell receptor beta chains below come from one sample, sequenced in a study of T cell changes during pregnancy in multiple sclerosis (dated by TCRdb to about 2019). The protocol used for the library was the immunoSEQ multiplex PCR assay. As stored in TCRdb, this immuneACCESS dataset retains in-frame rearrangements with V and J assigned. A fraction of the clones does not appear; measured against another copy, unresolved V genes explain less than half of the discrepancy, and the remainder lacks a known reason. The sample table shows 75,000 to 95,000 clones, and roughly 93% are seen once. Clones ranked in the top ten supply over 2% of the sample. Source: peripheral blood, taken in the second trimester of pregnancy. The receptors shown here come from a female donor with multiple sclerosis, enrolled in a pregnancy study.

J is TRBJ2-5 and V is TRBV7-2; TRBD2 aligns across 8 bases. V dropped 5 bases and J dropped 2; count of bases not matched to a gene: 10. Germline V gene sequence: CDR1 SGHTA, CDR2 FQGNSA. The CDR3 covers 16 residues. The CDR3 sequence: CASSRRVTGGQETQYF. CDR3 sequence (DNA): TGTGCCAGCAGCCGAAGGGTGACGGGGGGGCAAGAGACCCAGTACTTC.

The genes are TRBV5-8 and TRBJ2-7; 13 positions match TRBD2. From germline, CDR1 is SGHTS and CDR2 YDEGEE. This CDR3 has 18 residues. After removal of 0 bases from V and 2 bases from J, the junction contained 8 bases not matched to a gene. CDR3 sequence: CASSLEGLAGRTPYEQYF. DNA of the CDR3: TGTGCCAGCAGCTTGGAGGGACTAGCGGGGCGAACTCCCTACGAGCAGTACTTC. The full variable domain, with the rest looked up from reference TRBV5-8 and TRBJ2-7, is EAGVTQSPTHLIKTRGQQATLRCSPISGHTSVYWYQQALGLGLQFLLWYDEGEERNRGNFPPRFSGRQFPNYSSELNVNALELEDSALYLCASSLEGLAGRTPYEQYFGPGTRLTVT.

The V call is TRBV5-1, the J call TRBJ2-2; a weak D match, TRBD1 (5 bases). Germline V lookup: CDR1 SGHRS, CDR2 YFSETQ. This CDR3 has 14 residues. Trimming took off 3 bases at V and 0 bases at J, with 6 bases between the two ends. The CDR3 sequence: CASSWGANTGELFF. CDR3 coding DNA: TGCGCCAGCAGCTGGGGCGCGAACACCGGGGAGCTGTTTTTT.

V is TRBV7-8 and J is TRBJ2-7; perhaps TRBD1 as D (5 bases). The CDR3 totals 15 residues. V lost 1 base and J lost 5, with 15 bases in between. Germline V gives CDR1 SGHVS, CDR2 FQNEAQ. As DNA, the CDR3 is TGTGCCAGCAGCTTAGAGACGGTAGGGGTAAACGAGCAGTACTTC. Protein: CASSLETVGVNEQYF.